The sequence of this T cell receptor beta chain was determined in a study of OX40 agonist ivuxolimab in advanced cancers. Study overall: Every 2 weeks, patients received ivuxolimab intravenously, dosed at 0.01 to 10 mg/kg.

TCRdb's copy holds only in-frame clones and misses some; the assay was immunoSEQ multiplex PCR. The sample holds about 76,000 clones, roughly four fifths seen once. Broader study findings: Patients with a partial response at 0.1-3.0 mg/kg had among the lowest clonal expansion.

Worth noting for this clone: What it recognizes is unknown.

The sample was CD4+ or CD8+ T cells sorted from blood, taken in a trial of the OX40 agonist ivuxolimab. This receptor was obtained from an adult with an advanced solid tumor such as melanoma, head and neck, liver or kidney cancer.

CDR3 nucleotides: TGTGCCAGCAGCTCGGCCGACCGGCTGGGCTATAATTCACCCCTCCACTTT. Translating gives CASSSADRLGYNSPLHF. The chain joins TRBV9 to TRBJ1-6; no clear D. V dropped 4 bases and J dropped 3 bases, with 17 bases sitting between them. Looked up from germline, CDR1 is SGDLS and CDR2 is YYNGEE. The CDR3 loop spans 17 amino acids.